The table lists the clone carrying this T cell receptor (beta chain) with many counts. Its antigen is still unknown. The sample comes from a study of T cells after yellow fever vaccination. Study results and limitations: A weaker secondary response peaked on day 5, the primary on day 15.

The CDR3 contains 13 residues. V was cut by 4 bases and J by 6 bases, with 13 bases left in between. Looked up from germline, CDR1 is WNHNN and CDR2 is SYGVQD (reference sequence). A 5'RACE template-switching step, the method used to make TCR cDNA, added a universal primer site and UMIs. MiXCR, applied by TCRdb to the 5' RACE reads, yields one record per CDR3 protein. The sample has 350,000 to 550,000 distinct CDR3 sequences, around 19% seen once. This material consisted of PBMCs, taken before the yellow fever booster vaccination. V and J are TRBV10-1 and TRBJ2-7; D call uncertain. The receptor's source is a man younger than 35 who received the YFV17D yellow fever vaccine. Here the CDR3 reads CASSATLLLEQYF. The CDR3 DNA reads TGCGCCAGCAGTGCCACCCTTCTCCTCGAGCAGTACTTC.